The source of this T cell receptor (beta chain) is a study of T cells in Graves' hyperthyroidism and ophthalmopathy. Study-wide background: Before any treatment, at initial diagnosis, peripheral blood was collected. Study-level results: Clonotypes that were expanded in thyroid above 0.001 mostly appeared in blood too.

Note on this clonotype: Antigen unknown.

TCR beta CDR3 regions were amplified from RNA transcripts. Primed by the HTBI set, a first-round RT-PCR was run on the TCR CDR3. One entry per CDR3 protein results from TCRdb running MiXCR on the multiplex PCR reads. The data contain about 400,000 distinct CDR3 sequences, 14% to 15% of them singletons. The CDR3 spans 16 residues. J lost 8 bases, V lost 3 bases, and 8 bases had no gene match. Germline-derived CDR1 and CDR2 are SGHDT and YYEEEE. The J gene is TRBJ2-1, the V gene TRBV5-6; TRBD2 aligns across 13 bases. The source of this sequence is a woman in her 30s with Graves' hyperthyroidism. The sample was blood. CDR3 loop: CASSSPGLAGPHEQFF. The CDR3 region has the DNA TGTGCCAGCAGCTCACCGGGACTAGCGGGACCCCATGAGCAGTTCTTC.